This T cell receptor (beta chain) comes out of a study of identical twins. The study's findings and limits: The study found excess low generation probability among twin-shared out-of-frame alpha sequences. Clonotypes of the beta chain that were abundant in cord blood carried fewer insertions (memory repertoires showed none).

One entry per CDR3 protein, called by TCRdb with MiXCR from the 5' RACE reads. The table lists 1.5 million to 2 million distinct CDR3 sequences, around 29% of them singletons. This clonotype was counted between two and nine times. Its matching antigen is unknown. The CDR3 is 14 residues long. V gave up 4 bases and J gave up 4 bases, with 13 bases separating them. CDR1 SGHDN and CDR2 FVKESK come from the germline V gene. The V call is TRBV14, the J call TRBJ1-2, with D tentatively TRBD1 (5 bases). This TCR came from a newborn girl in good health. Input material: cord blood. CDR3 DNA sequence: TGTGCCAGCAGCCGTAACAGGTGGGCCTATGGCTACACCTTC. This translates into CASSRNRWAYGYTF. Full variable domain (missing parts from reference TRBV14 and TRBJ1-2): EAGVTQFPSHSVIEKGQTVTLRCDPISGHDNLYWYRRVMGKEIKFLLHFVKESKQDESGMPNNRFLAERTGGTYSTLKVQPAELEDSGVYFCASSRNRWAYGYTFGSGTRLTVV.